This entry concerns a single T cell receptor beta chain. The target antigen is unknown. Germline V gene data show CDR1 as LNHDA and CDR2 as SQIVND (reference sequence). The V and J ends lost 5 bases and 7 bases respectively, with 11 bases between them. The CDR3 totals 12 residues. The data were taken from a study of shared clonotypes between healthy human individuals. Study-level background: Each donor's CD8 memory used one plate, CD8 naive two, each CD4 subset three. Findings of the study overall: Clonotype sharing levels among donors were expected to vary with sequencing depth. Of the naive CD4 clonotypes, around 5.2% were shared across several donors.

TCRdb's copy holds only in-frame clones and misses some; the assay was immunoSEQ multiplex PCR. Of more than 400,000 clones in the sample, 90% to 97% were seen once. What was sequenced was naive CD4+ T cells sorted from blood. The subset here: CD45RA+ positively selected. The receptor comes from a woman aged 30 to 39 in good health. J is TRBJ1-2 and V is TRBV19, with a weak D call TRBD1 (6 bases). The CDR3 here is CASSYHRAGYTF. The CDR3 region has the DNA TGTGCCAGTAGTTATCACAGGGCTGGCTACACCTTC.